The next 11 T cell receptor beta chains were all read from a single sample in a study of blood T cells in healthy people across ages. A second PCR of 7 to 11 cycles used a sample-barcoded 5' primer and a J-beta primer mix. TCRdb analysed the 5' RACE reads with MiXCR anew, one entry per CDR3 protein. Of roughly 560,000 distinct CDR3 sequences listed, around 24% are singletons. The same specimen was also included in a second study, on T cells of mothers and their children.

Sequencing input: blood. The receptor set was obtained from a boy between 10 and 17 years old in good health.

The chain carries TRBV20-1 and TRBJ2-5; unclear D gene. The J call is uncertain, as TRBJ2-7 better fits the DNA end. CDR3 length equals 13 residues. Germline assignment: CDR1 DFQATT and CDR2 SNEGSKA (reference sequence). The CDR3 DNA reads TGCAGTGCTAGATCGGACGCTTTCTACGAGCAGTACTTC. Amino acid sequence: CSARSDAFYEQYF.

The rearrangement links TRBV7-2 to TRBJ2-7; D is uncertain. The DNA end is a closer match to TRBJ2-1, so the J assignment may be wrong. The CDR3 runs to 14 residues. Germline V gene data show CDR1 as SGHTA and CDR2 as FQGNSA. The CDR3 is CASSLDPGPFEQFF. The CDR3 DNA sequence: TGTGCCAGCAGCTTAGATCCAGGCCCCTTTGAGCAGTTCTTC.

This clonotype was observed at least ten times. This chain uses TRBV28 with TRBJ2-4, with 7 positions matching TRBD1. With V trimmed by 8 bases and J by 3 bases, 13 bases remained unmatched. This CDR3 contains 16 residues. Germline lookup yields CDR1 MDHEN and CDR2 SYDVKM. DNA for the CDR3: TGTGCCAGCTCCCCAGGGGGAGCTGGAGTCAAAAACATTCAGTACTTC. As protein: CASSPGGAGVKNIQYF.

The CDR3 protein is CASSWTVGEQFF. CDR3 nucleotide sequence: TGTGCCAGCAGTTGGACGGTGGGTGAGCAGTTCTTC. This chain links TRBV6-6 with TRBJ2-1; D is uncertain. The CDR3 has 12 amino acids. V was clipped by 4 bases and J by 9 bases, with 10 bases between them. The germline gives CDR1 MNHNY, CDR2 SVGAGI (reference sequence).

The rearrangement joins TRBV20-1 to TRBJ2-5, with 7 bases that match TRBD1. There are 15 residues in the CDR3. The trim removed 0 bases at V and 7 bases at J, leaving 11 bases unmatched. Germline values: CDR1 DFQATT, CDR2 SNEGSKA (reference sequence). CDR3 protein: CSAREGGGLRATQYF. The CDR3 bases are TGCAGTGCTAGAGAAGGGGGCGGGCTTCGAGCGACCCAGTACTTC.

This clonotype has just a few counts. The chain links TRBV29-1 to TRBJ1-1, with 7 positions matching TRBD1. Germline V lookup: CDR1 SQVTM, CDR2 ANQGSEA. V was pared by 5 bases and J by 12 bases, with 9 bases of the junction left unmatched. The CDR3 spans 11 residues. The CDR3 nucleotides read TGCAGCGTTCCGGACAGGCCTGAGCCTTTCTTT. Amino acids: CSVPDRPEPFF.

The sample holds one count of this clonotype. This sequence joins TRBV28 and TRBJ2-3; D is unclear. CDR1 is MDHEN, CDR2 SYDVKM, per germline. The length of the CDR3 is 13 residues. V was shortened by 3 bases and J by 3 bases, with 7 bases between the two germline ends. CDR3 in DNA: TGTGCCAGCAGTTTTTCGTGGACAGATACGCAGTATTTT. This codes for CASSFSWTDTQYF.

This clonotype was seen more than once but under ten times. The V call is TRBV24-1, the J call TRBJ1-5; D gene uncertain. This CDR3 comprises 15 residues. Trimming cost V 3 bases and J 7 bases, with 15 bases left between them. Germline-derived CDR1 and CDR2 are KGHDR and SFDVKD. The CDR3 region has the DNA TGTGCCACCAGTGATCATACTCGCTTAGACCAGCCCCAGCATTTT. It yields the protein CATSDHTRLDQPQHF.

This clonotype turned up a few times. The chain couples TRBV7-9 to TRBJ2-3; TRBD1 aligns across 11 bases. The CDR3 length is 15 residues. Germline lookup yields CDR1 SEHNR and CDR2 FQNEAQ (reference sequence). The J segment lost 4 bases and the V segment lost 6 bases, leaving 6 bases of the junction unmatched. CDR3 coding DNA: TGTGCCAGCAGTCCGGGACAGGGGGTCCCAGATACGCAGTATTTT. It encodes CASSPGQGVPDTQYF.

The chain employs TRBV20-1 and TRBJ2-3; D is undetermined. Germline CDR1 DFQATT, CDR2 SNEGSKA (reference sequence). This CDR3 comprises 13 residues. The V and J ends lost 5 bases and 1 base respectively, with 10 bases between them. The CDR3 loop reads CSALDTRTDTQYF. The DNA of the CDR3 is TGCAGTGCTTTAGACACCCGCACAGATACGCAGTATTTT.

V usage is TRBV20-1 and J usage is TRBJ2-5; TRBD2 matches at 12 bases. V lost 6 bases to trimming and J lost 4 bases; unmatched junction nucleotides: 9. Germline values: CDR1 DFQATT, CDR2 SNEGSKA (reference sequence). The CDR3 is made up of 15 amino acids. This CDR3 is CSADASGGVGETQYF. CDR3 nucleotides: TGCAGTGCCGATGCTAGCGGGGGGGTGGGAGAGACCCAGTACTTC.